The 17 T cell receptor beta chains below were found in one sample sequenced in a study of T cell repertoires in cytomegalovirus infection (dated by TCRdb to about 2019). Sequencing instrument: Illumina HiSeq 1500. The public reads were reanalyzed by TCRdb: fastp trimming at Q25, MiXCR alignment, in-frame beta chains only. Merged by CDR3 protein, the rows form single entries marked with the most common genes and DNA. Present in this sample are approximately 470,000 distinct CDR3 sequences, 40% to 50% of which were seen just once. Jointly, the top ten make up around 45% of the sample. Per the publication, the treatment or condition label means: in vitro stimulation with specific CMV peptide epitopes to enrich CMV-specific T cells. These TCRs' antigens remain unknown. Specimen: cultured PBMCs, collected from culture after CMV antigen stimulation. The receptors shown here come from a human donor in good health (CMV status not recorded). Some clones in this sample may be carry-over from other donors' samples.

In this sample, this clonotype turned up a few times. The V gene is TRBV12-3 or TRBV12-4, the J gene TRBJ1-1; 7 bases match TRBD1. This CDR3 spans 14 amino acids. V shed 7 bases and J 0 bases; nucleotides not matched to a gene: 5. Here the CDR3 reads CASTPTGMNTEAFF. The CDR3 DNA reads as TGTGCCAGCACGCCGACAGGGATGAACACTGAAGCTTTCTTT.

The sample holds a few counts of this clonotype. One end of the junction does not line up with germline, which may come from a read error. This chain joins TRBV7-9 and TRBJ2-1, with TRBD2 matching 8 bases. This CDR3 spans 15 amino acids. Germline V gene data show CDR1 as SEHNR and CDR2 as FQNEAQ (reference sequence). CDR3 region: CASSIAGNIDDEQFF. CDR3 nucleotides: TGTGCCAGCAGCATAGCGGGAAATATTGACGATGAGCAGTTCTTC. Full variable domain (rest looked up from reference TRBV7-9 and TRBJ2-1): DTGVSQNPRHKITKRGQNVTFRCDPISEHNRLYWYRQTLGQGPEFLTYFQNEAQLEKSRLLSDRFSAERPKGSFSTLEIQRTEQGDSAMYLCASSIAGNIDDEQFFGPGTRLTVL.

This clonotype has more than one count but fewer than ten. The chain combines TRBV2 with TRBJ1-5; no clear D gene. Germline V CDR1 and CDR2: SNHLY, FYNNEI. V gave up 1 base and J gave up 5 bases, with 6 bases separating them. The CDR3 spans 13 residues. Here the CDR3 reads CASSEVWDQPQHF. CDR3 bases: TGTGCCAGCAGTGAAGTCTGGGATCAGCCCCAGCATTTT.

This chain uses TRBV20-1 with TRBJ1-4, with a weak D call TRBD1 (6 bases). Trimming removed 5 bases at V and 5 bases at J, with 12 bases between. Germline assignment: CDR1 DFQATT and CDR2 SNEGSKA (reference sequence). The CDR3 is 13 residues long. For the CDR3, the DNA is TGCAGTGCTTCGGACAGTCAAAATGAAAAACTGTTTTTT. It yields the protein CSASDSQNEKLFF.

This clonotype showed up just a few times. The rearrangement uses TRBV7-8 and TRBJ1-2, with 7 bases matching TRBD1. Germline CDR1 is SGHVS and CDR2 is FQNEAQ. V shed 2 bases and J 6 bases; nucleotides not matched to a gene: 6. This CDR3 has 14 amino acids. CDR3 region: CASSLWRGRDGYTF. In DNA form, the CDR3 reads TGTGCCAGCAGCTTATGGAGGGGGCGGGATGGCTACACCTTC.

This clonotype was counted at least ten times. The genes are TRBV7-2 and TRBJ1-1; TRBD1 matches 9 bases. The J segment lost 5 bases and the V segment lost 1 base, leaving 5 bases of the junction unmatched. The CDR3 length is 15 residues. Germline values: CDR1 SGHTA, CDR2 FQGNSA. The CDR3 sequence: CASSLGGQGGTEAFF. For the CDR3, the DNA is TGTGCCAGCAGCTTAGGGGGACAGGGAGGGACTGAAGCTTTCTTT.

The V and J genes are TRBV9 and TRBJ1-5; a possible D gene is TRBD1 (5 bases). Deletions cut 5 bases from V and 4 bases from J, with 10 bases between. Germline-derived CDR1 and CDR2 are SGDLS and YYNGEE. This CDR3 is built from 13 residues. This CDR3 is CASSRDENQPQHF. The CDR3 nucleotides read TGTGCCAGCAGTCGGGACGAAAATCAGCCCCAGCATTTT. Using reference TRBV9 and TRBJ1-5 for the parts outside the CDR3, the full variable domain is DSGVTQTPKHLITATGQRVTLRCSPRSGDLSVYWYQQSLDQGLQFLIQYYNGEERAKGNILERFSAQQFPDLHSELNLSSLELGDSALYFCASSRDENQPQHFGDGTRLSIL.

The chain links TRBV20-1 to TRBJ2-1; D not certain. The V end was cut by 3 bases, the J end by 9 bases, with 3 bases between. Germline V CDR1 and CDR2: DFQATT, SNEGSKA (reference sequence). The CDR3 covers 9 residues. CDR3 bases: TGCAGTGCTAGTCTTGAGCAGTTCTTC. Protein: CSASLEQFF.

J is TRBJ1-4 and V is TRBV7-9; TRBD1 matches at 8 bases. The CDR3 totals 15 residues. Trimming cost V 4 bases and J 8 bases; bases outside gene matches: 9. In germline, CDR1 is SEHNR, CDR2 FQNEAQ (reference sequence). The CDR3 is CASSSPTGEREKLFF. Written as DNA, the CDR3 is TGTGCCAGCAGCTCGCCGACAGGGGAACGAGAAAAACTGTTTTTT.

This clonotype was observed a few times. The chain links TRBV19 to TRBJ2-7, with 7 bases lining up with TRBD2. This CDR3 is built from 14 residues. V lost 5 bases to trimming and J lost 0 bases; unmatched junction nucleotides: 4. Looked up from germline, CDR1 is LNHDA and CDR2 is SQIVND (reference sequence). The CDR3 DNA reads as TGTGCCAGTAGTCGCGGGAGCGGCTCCTACGAGCAGTACTTC. It specifies CASSRGSGSYEQYF.

The chain combines TRBV27 with TRBJ1-5, with D hard to call. Deletions cut 6 bases from V and 1 base from J, with 13 bases between. CDR3 size: 15 residues. CDR1 is MNHEY and CDR2 is SMNVEV in the germline V gene (reference sequence). The CDR3 sequence is CASSPRARSNQPQHF. DNA of the CDR3: TGTGCCAGCAGCCCCCGGGCCCGCAGCAATCAGCCCCAGCATTTT.

This clonotype was observed a few times. The V and J genes are TRBV6-5 and TRBJ2-6, with D hard to call. Trimming cost V 0 bases and J 0 bases, with 9 bases left between them. The CDR3 runs 17 residues. Germline V gene lookup returns CDR1 MNHEY and CDR2 SVGAGI. CDR3 loop: CASSYSGLNSGANVLTF. The CDR3 bases are TGTGCCAGCAGTTACTCGGGCTTAAACTCTGGGGCCAACGTCCTGACTTTC.

This clonotype has more than one count but fewer than ten. The gene calls are TRBV4-1 and TRBJ2-7, with D unclear. CDR1 and CDR2 from the germline V gene are MGHRA and YSYEKL. Trimming pared 5 bases from V and 3 bases from J, leaving 14 bases between. This CDR3 spans 14 amino acids. This CDR3 is CASSVDLKFYEQYF. CDR3 DNA: TGCGCCAGCAGCGTGGACCTTAAATTCTACGAGCAGTACTTC.

This clonotype came up once. The chain combines TRBV11-1 with TRBJ2-7, with D perhaps given as TRBD1 or TRBD2 (5 bases each). Germline V gene data show CDR1 as SGHAT and CDR2 as FQDESV (reference sequence). The CDR3 has 15 amino acids. V was cut by 2 bases and J by 3 bases, with 14 bases left in between. Written as DNA, the CDR3 is TGTGCCAGCAGCTTAAAGGTCCGGGACGTCTACGAGCAGTACTTC. It translates to CASSLKVRDVYEQYF.

This clonotype appeared a few times. The genes are TRBV10-2 and TRBJ1-1; no clear D. The length of the CDR3 is 13 residues. V lost 6 bases and J lost 1, with 9 bases in between. Germline CDR1 reads WSHSY; CDR2 reads SAAADI. CDR3 region: CASRTNRNTEAFF. CDR3 bases: TGCGCCAGCAGGACAAACCGGAACACTGAAGCTTTCTTT.

In its sample, this clonotype was seen a few times. The rearrangement links TRBV7-2 to TRBJ1-4; maybe TRBD1 (5 bases). CDR1 and CDR2 from the germline V gene are SGHTA and FQGNSA. V dropped 2 bases and J dropped 8 bases, with 9 bases sitting between them. This CDR3 has 13 residues. In DNA, the CDR3 is TGTGCCAGCAGCTTACCAAACAGGGAAAAACTGTTTTTT. This sequence encodes CASSLPNREKLFF.

This chain links TRBV2 with TRBJ2-6; 8 bases agree with TRBD1. Germline values: CDR1 SNHLY, CDR2 FYNNEI. Unmatched junction bases numbered 7, after V lost 6 bases and J lost 0 bases. The CDR3 runs to 17 residues. The CDR3, as DNA: TGTGCCAGCAGCCGACAGGGGTCTTTCTCTGGGGCCAACGTCCTGACTTTC. Encoded protein: CASSRQGSFSGANVLTF.